Listed below are T cell receptor beta chains from one sample, sequenced in a study of T-cell reconstitution after alpha-beta-depleted transplantation in children. TCRdb re-called the PCR reads through MiXCR, storing one row per CDR3 protein. The sample lists about 610,000 distinct CDR3 sequences, about 10% seen once, with 4% to 5% in the top ten. The sequenced sample was PBMCs from the stem cell graft donor, obtained from the stem cell graft. These receptors originate from a human donor who donated a stem cell graft to a child with acute myeloid leukemia. CDR3s include the opening cysteine and the closing phenylalanine or tryptophan. A D gene is named only where the DNA matches it firmly. The size field is filled for only some rows; it gives once, few, many or a size class.

TRBJ2-7	TRBV20-1	TRBD2	few	TGCAGTGCTAGTATCACTAGCGGGACCAACGAGCAGTACTTC	CSASITSGTNEQYF
TRBJ1-5	TRBV7-9	TRBD1	-	TGTGCCAGCAGCTTAGGGATACAGGGGAATCAGCCCCAGCATTTT	CASSLGIQGNQPQHF
TRBJ2-5	TRBV4-2	TRBD2	-	TGTGCCAGCAGCCAAGTTAGTGAGCGGGAGGGCCAGAAGACCCAGTACTTC	CASSQVSEREGQKTQYF
TRBJ2-7	TRBV20-1	TRBD1	-	TGCAGTGCAACTTCAGGGGGCCTGAGCTCCTACGAGCAGTACTTC	CSATSGGLSSYEQYF
TRBJ2-5	TRBV24-1	TRBD2	-	TGTGCCACCAGTGATCCCCGGGCCGGACTAGCGTTAGAAGAGACCCAGTACTTC	CATSDPRAGLALEETQYF
TRBJ2-7	TRBV29-1	TRBD2	-	TGCAGCGTGGCCGGTCGGACTAGCGGACCCAACTACGAGCAGTACTTC	CSVAGRTSGPNYEQYF
TRBJ2-2	TRBV5-1	TRBD1	many	TGCGCCAGCAGTTTTCCGTTCGCAGGGGGCTGGACCGGGGAGCTGTTTTTT	CASSFPFAGGWTGELFF
TRBJ2-3	TRBV20-1	-	-	TGCAGTGCTGTTGGGGTCGCAGATACGCAGTATTTT	CSAVGVADTQYF
TRBJ2-3	TRBV25-1	-	few	TGTGCCAGCAGTGGCCGCGTGACAGATACGCAGTATTTT	CASSGRVTDTQYF
TRBJ2-3	TRBV24-1	-	few	TGTGCCACCACCCCGGACGGGACAGATACGCAGTATTTT	CATTPDGTDTQYF
TRBJ1-1	TRBV20-1	TRBD1	-	TGCAGTGCTAGAGATTCCCCTCAGGGGGCGGGGGCCGCTTTCTTT	CSARDSPQGAGAAFF
TRBJ2-7	TRBV7-8	-	many	TGTGCCAGCAGCCAACGACGGGATAGGAGCTCCTACGAGCAGTACTTC	CASSQRRDRSSYEQYF
TRBJ1-3	TRBV20-1	TRBD1	few	TGCAGTGCTAGCCAGAGGACAGGGTTCCTCAACACCATATATTTT	CSASQRTGFLNTIYF
TRBJ2-7	TRBV6-6	-	-	TGTGCCAGCAGCAGGAACTACGTCGAGCAGTACTTC	CASSRNYVEQYF
TRBJ2-1	TRBV5-1	-	-	TGCGCCAGCAGCTCACTAGACTCGGCAGGTGAGCAGTTCTTC	CASSSLDSAGEQFF
TRBJ2-4	TRBV29-1	TRBD1	-	TGCAGCGCAGTCACCGGGACAGGGAGGGCCAAAAACATTCAGTACTTC	CSAVTGTGRAKNIQYF
TRBJ1-1	TRBV6-5	TRBD1	-	TGTGCCAGCAGTTACTCGACAGGGCAAGCTTTCTTT	CASSYSTGQAFF
TRBJ2-7	TRBV28	-	many	TGTGCCAGCAGTCTAACAATCTCCGAGCAGTACTTC	CASSLTISEQYF
TRBJ2-3	TRBV5-1	-	-	TGCGCCAGCAGCTTTTCTTCTAGCACAGATACGCAGTATTTT	CASSFSSSTDTQYF
TRBJ1-1	TRBV27	-	-	TGTGCCAGCAGTTTATTCGCAGGGATGAACACTGAAGCTTTCTTT	CASSLFAGMNTEAFF
TRBJ2-5	TRBV5-1	TRBD2	-	TGCGCCAGCAGCTTGTTACTAGCGGGAGGTTTCGGAGAGACCCAGTACTTC	CASSLLLAGGFGETQYF